The rows below give T cell receptor beta chains drawn from one sample of a study of blood T cell repertoires in COVID-19. Produced via immunoSEQ multiplex PCR; TCRdb's table is partial and in-frame only. The sample shows roughly 26,000 clones, about 71% of them seen only once. The sample consisted of peripheral blood. These TCRs come from a man aged 60 to 69 with active or convalescent COVID-19. Both conserved end residues are part of each CDR3. The D gene is left open where the match is weak. Size is stated for part of the rows, as once, few or many counts, or as a class when the clone is expanded.

>TRBD1|TRBJ1-2|-|TRBV6-5
CASSSPGQGNYGYTF
TGTGCCAGCAGTTCACCGGGACAGGGTAACTATGGCTACACCTTC
>TRBD1|TRBJ2-1|-|TRBV27
CASSPGQGAHYEQFF
TGTGCCAGCAGCCCCGGACAGGGGGCGCATTATGAGCAGTTCTTC
>TRBD2|TRBJ2-5|once|TRBV27
CASGGIRGVAETQYF
TGTGCCAGCGGTGGGATTCGGGGGGTAGCAGAGACCCAGTACTTC
>-|TRBJ2-7|-|TRBV11-2
CASSLEQGPSHEQYF
TGTGCCAGCAGCTTAGAACAGGGACCCTCCCACGAGCAGTACTTC
>TRBD2|TRBJ2-5|-|TRBV4-1
CASSQVLAGGHQETQYF
TGCGCCAGCAGCCAAGTATTAGCGGGGGGCCATCAAGAGACCCAGTACTTC
>TRBD1|TRBJ1-1|-|TRBV11-2
CASSLGQGKTEAFF
TGTGCCAGCAGCTTGGGACAGGGTAAAACTGAAGCTTTCTTT
>-|TRBJ1-5|-|TRBV10-3
CASGNRVDSNQPQHF
TGTGCCAGCGGAAACAGGGTCGATAGCAATCAGCCCCAGCATTTT
>-|TRBJ1-4|-|TRBV12-5
CASGLGPEKLFF
TGTGCTAGTGGTTTGGGGCCGGAAAAACTGTTTTTT
>-|TRBJ2-2|-|TRBV10-3
CATRGQINTGELFF
TGTGCCACCCGTGGGCAGATAAATACCGGGGAGCTGTTTTTT
>TRBD1|TRBJ2-1|-|TRBV28
CASSLRTGSSYNEQFF
TGTGCCAGCAGTTTAAGGACAGGGAGCTCCTACAATGAGCAGTTCTTC
>-|TRBJ2-3|-|TRBV24-1
CATSASGGDTQYF
TGTGCCACCAGCGCCTCGGGTGGAGATACGCAGTATTTT